This note documents a single TCR beta chain sequence. Its antigen is not identified. This CDR3 has 15 amino acids. Germline lookup yields CDR1 GTSNPN and CDR2 SVGIG (reference sequence). The V gene lost 0 bases and the J gene lost 0 bases, with 8 bases spanning the gap. The assay was immunoSEQ multiplex PCR, and TCRdb's table has in-frame clones only and misses some. The sample lists a few million clones, about 92% seen once, with under 0.15% in the top ten. Memory CD4+ cells were the fraction left after CD45RA+ naive selection. The sample comes from a study of shared clonotypes between healthy human individuals. Study-level results: The diversity represented, both genetic and in exposure history, was limited by few donors.

This sequence was found in a man aged 18 to 29 in good health. This rearrangement joins TRBV30 to TRBJ1-4; D not resolved. Sequencing used naive CD4+ T cells sorted from blood. The subset denotes: CD45RA+ positively selected. The chain's CDR3 is CAWSVGGTTNEKLFF. The CDR3 nucleotides read TGTGCCTGGAGTGTGGGAGGCACAACTAATGAAAAACTGTTTTTT.